The clone carrying this T cell receptor (beta chain) was seen more than once but under ten times. The antigen is undetermined. In the original analysis: Samples contained a median of 95,638 TCRs, with a range of 23,224 to 690,600. From the RACE reads, TCRdb called clonotypes with MiXCR, one entry per CDR3 protein. The V and J calls were determined by TCRdb, not by the authors. Here the sample spans more than 95,000 distinct CDR3 sequences, 27% being singletons. These data are taken from a study of human T cells and chemical hapten exposure. For the study at large: Sensitizing treatment utilized 2% DPC over a 2 cm by 2 cm portion of upper inner arm skin.

Stated time point: patch test 3, about 24 weeks after DPC sensitization. This sample's treatment: therapeutic diphenylcyclopropenone sensitization with weekly scalp DPC. Study results and caveats: While controls formed fewer of them, expanded TCRs formed significantly more large CDR3 similarity clusters.

The CDR3 has 13 amino acids. Germline V gene data show CDR1 as MNHEY and CDR2 as SMNVEV (reference sequence). The V end was cut by 3 bases, the J end by 6 bases, with 9 bases between. J is TRBJ1-5 and V is TRBV27; a weak D match, TRBD1 (5 bases). The source is a man in his forties with alopecia areata. Some clones in this sample may be carry-over from other donors' samples. The sequences come from whole blood, collected in connection with sensitization to the hapten diphenylcyclopropenone (DPC). The chain's CDR3 is CASSFLGLQPQHF. The CDR3 coding sequence is TGTGCCAGCAGTTTCCTGGGGCTTCAGCCCCAGCATTTT.